This is a list of T cell receptor beta chains from one sample in a study of blood T cells in healthy people across ages. MiXCR was run by TCRdb on the 5' RACE reads, yielding one entry per CDR3 protein. In the table there are some 1.7 million distinct CDR3 sequences, roughly 27% of which are singletons. The sequenced sample was blood. These receptors were obtained from a woman in her twenties or thirties in good health. Both conserved end residues are part of each CDR3. Fields, in order: CDR3 length, clone size, J gene, V gene, D gene, CDR3 DNA, CDR3 protein. D genes are given only for firm matches. Rows give clone size only sometimes, using once, few, many, or a class for an expanded clone.

length: 14; size: .; J: TRBJ1-4; V: TRBV7-9; D: TRBD1; DNA: TGTGCCAGCAGCTCAGGGGGACAAAATGAAAAACTGTTTTTT; CDR3: CASSSGGQNEKLFF
length: 13; size: .; J: TRBJ2-5; V: TRBV7-9; D: TRBD1; DNA: TGTGCCAGCAGCAGGACAGGGACCGAGACCCAGTACTTC; CDR3: CASSRTGTETQYF
length: 16; size: few; J: TRBJ1-1; V: TRBV12-5; D: .; DNA: TGTGCTAGTGGTTTTGTACCTGACCAAAAGAACACTGAAGCTTTCTTT; CDR3: CASGFVPDQKNTEAFF
length: 15; size: .; J: TRBJ1-2; V: TRBV3-1; D: .; DNA: TGTGCCAGCAGCCAGACGACCCCGATTCAGTATGGCTACACCTTC; CDR3: CASSQTTPIQYGYTF
length: 15; size: .; J: TRBJ2-5; V: TRBV7-6; D: .; DNA: TGTGCCAGCAGCAGAGAGCGGGCTAGCCAAGAGACCCAGTACTTC; CDR3: CASSRERASQETQYF
length: 15; size: .; J: TRBJ2-1; V: TRBV4-3; D: .; DNA: TGCGCCAGCAGCCAAGAGATAGCCTCCTACAATGAGCAGTTCTTC; CDR3: CASSQEIASYNEQFF
length: 14; size: many; J: TRBJ2-5; V: TRBV6-1; D: .; DNA: TGTGCCAGCAGTGAAGGGGGCGGACAAGAGACCCAGTACTTC; CDR3: CASSEGGGQETQYF
length: 17; size: few; J: TRBJ2-7; V: TRBV7-9; D: .; DNA: TGTGCCAGCAGCCCCCGTTCTTCTCCCGTGGGGACAAACGAGCAGTACTTC; CDR3: CASSPRSSPVGTNEQYF
length: 14; size: many; J: TRBJ1-5; V: TRBV4-1; D: TRBD1; DNA: TGCGCCAGCAGCCCAGAGGGGGCAGGACAGCCCCAGCATTTT; CDR3: CASSPEGAGQPQHF
length: 15; size: many; J: TRBJ1-6; V: TRBV7-6; D: .; DNA: TGTGCCAGCAGCTTAGCGGACAGAATCGGCTCACCCCTCCACTTT; CDR3: CASSLADRIGSPLHF
length: 13; size: .; J: TRBJ2-1; V: TRBV6-6; D: .; DNA: TGTGCCAGCAGCTTGGTCCCCCTAGGTGAGCGGTTCTTC; CDR3: CASSLVPLGERFF
length: 14; size: few; J: TRBJ2-4; V: TRBV20-1; D: .; DNA: TGCAGTGCAGGTCCCCCCTCGGCCAAAAACATTCAGTACTTC; CDR3: CSAGPPSAKNIQYF
length: 13; size: .; J: TRBJ2-7; V: TRBV20-1; D: .; DNA: TGCGGTGCCACCGGGGGCCAGACCTACGAGCAGTACTTC; CDR3: CGATGGQTYEQYF
length: 14; size: .; J: TRBJ2-3; V: TRBV20-1; D: .; DNA: TGCAGTGCCGCGGTGATAGCGGTGACAGATACGCAGTATTTT; CDR3: CSAAVIAVTDTQYF
length: 14; size: many; J: TRBJ2-3; V: TRBV20-1; D: TRBD2; DNA: TGCAGTGCTCCCCCGGGACTAGCCACAGATACGCAGTATTTT; CDR3: CSAPPGLATDTQYF
length: 17; size: .; J: TRBJ2-3; V: TRBV18; D: .; DNA: TGTGCCAGCTCACCTTACAGTCGTTCCGAGGACACAGATACGCAGTATTTT; CDR3: CASSPYSRSEDTDTQYF
length: 13; size: .; J: TRBJ1-2; V: TRBV9; D: .; DNA: TGTGCCAGCAGCGCCCTGGACACCCTCAGCCCCACCTTC; CDR3: CASSALDTLSPTF
length: 15; size: .; J: TRBJ2-5; V: TRBV5-1; D: TRBD2; DNA: TGCGCCAGCAGCGTAGGGACTAGGTTTGGAGAGACCCAGTACTTC; CDR3: CASSVGTRFGETQYF
length: 14; size: .; J: TRBJ1-3; V: TRBV3-1; D: .; DNA: TGTGCCAGCAGCGAACGGGGGGGAGGAAACACCATATATTTT; CDR3: CASSERGGGNTIYF
length: 16; size: .; J: TRBJ2-5; V: TRBV6-5; D: .; DNA: TGTGCCAGCAGTTACTCTCTAGCCGGAATAGGGGAGACCCAGTACTTC; CDR3: CASSYSLAGIGETQYF
length: 17; size: .; J: TRBJ1-6; V: TRBV12-3/TRBV12-4; D: TRBD1; DNA: TGTGCCAGCAGCCCGTCCCCGGGACAGGGAATGAATTCACCCCTCCACTTT; CDR3: CASSPSPGQGMNSPLHF
length: 13; size: many; J: TRBJ1-1; V: TRBV10-3; D: .; DNA: TGTGCCACTGGGACTCCCTGGGACACTGAAGCTTTCTTT; CDR3: CATGTPWDTEAFF
length: 14; size: few; J: TRBJ2-3; V: TRBV7-2; D: TRBD1; DNA: TGTGCCAGCAGCCAACAGACAGGGGGTGATACGCAGTATTTT; CDR3: CASSQQTGGDTQYF
length: 15; size: .; J: TRBJ2-5; V: TRBV5-1; D: TRBD2; DNA: TGCGCCAGCAGCAATTACCTAGCGGGGGGAGAGACCCAGTACTTC; CDR3: CASSNYLAGGETQYF
length: 14; size: .; J: TRBJ1-6; V: TRBV5-1; D: .; DNA: TGCGCCAGCCGACTGCGTGATGGAGATTCACCCCTCCACTTT; CDR3: CASRLRDGDSPLHF
length: 14; size: .; J: TRBJ2-1; V: TRBV12-3/TRBV12-4; D: .; DNA: TGTGCCAGCAGATCCCAACTAACCAAGAAAAAGCAGTTCTTC; CDR3: CASRSQLTKKKQFF
length: 12; size: .; J: TRBJ1-1; V: TRBV2; D: .; DNA: TGTGCCAGCGGGGGGATGGGGACTGAAGCTTTCTTT; CDR3: CASGGMGTEAFF
length: 14; size: .; J: TRBJ2-5; V: TRBV10-2; D: TRBD2; DNA: TGCGCCAGCGCGGGGTCTAGCGGGAGTGAGACCCAGTACTTC; CDR3: CASAGSSGSETQYF
length: 14; size: .; J: TRBJ2-2; V: TRBV20-1; D: TRBD2; DNA: TGCAGTGCTACTCCCGGGAGGGCCATCGGGGAGCTGTTTTTT; CDR3: CSATPGRAIGELFF
length: 16; size: many; J: TRBJ2-5; V: TRBV4-1; D: .; DNA: TGCGCCAGCAGCCGGCTCCCAGGGAGGCTCCAAGAGACCCAGTACTTC; CDR3: CASSRLPGRLQETQYF
length: 14; size: .; J: TRBJ1-2; V: TRBV3-1; D: .; DNA: TGTGCCAGCAGCCAAGGTGAAGGGTACTATGGCTACACCTTC; CDR3: CASSQGEGYYGYTF
length: 15; size: .; J: TRBJ2-5; V: TRBV14; D: .; DNA: TGTGCCAGCAGCCCTCTGACAGGGAGGAGAGAGACCCAGTACTTC; CDR3: CASSPLTGRRETQYF
length: 14; size: .; J: TRBJ1-1; V: TRBV10-3; D: .; DNA: TGTGCCATCAGTGAGCAGGGTACGAACACTGAAGCTTTCTTT; CDR3: CAISEQGTNTEAFF
length: 14; size: many; J: TRBJ2-7; V: TRBV29-1; D: TRBD2; DNA: TGCAGCGTCCGGACTAGCGGGGCTACCTACGAGCAGTACTTC; CDR3: CSVRTSGATYEQYF
length: 12; size: .; J: TRBJ2-3; V: TRBV5-1; D: .; DNA: TGCGCCAGCAGCACAGGCTTTGATACGCAGTATTTT; CDR3: CASSTGFDTQYF
length: 16; size: .; J: TRBJ1-1; V: TRBV6-5; D: .; DNA: TGTGCCAGCAGTTACAATCTCGGGTCGGGGGGGACTGAAGCTTTCTTT; CDR3: CASSYNLGSGGTEAFF
length: 18; size: .; J: TRBJ1-2; V: TRBV6-5; D: .; DNA: TGTGCCAGCAGTTCAACCGGCGTGAGGAGCGAAGTTAACTATGGCTACACCTTC; CDR3: CASSSTGVRSEVNYGYTF
length: 13; size: .; J: TRBJ2-2; V: TRBV6-1; D: .; DNA: TGTGCCAGCGGTGCCAGGGGACTTCGGGAGCTGTTTTTT; CDR3: CASGARGLRELFF
length: 12; size: .; J: TRBJ2-4; V: TRBV29-1; D: .; DNA: TGCAGCGTTGAGGGGAGGAGCAGTGAGCAGTACTTC; CDR3: CSVEGRSSEQYF
length: 18; size: .; J: TRBJ2-6; V: TRBV5-1; D: .; DNA: TGCGCCAGCAGCTTGGCCCCGACAGAGGGCTCTGGGGCCAACGTCCTGACTTTC; CDR3: CASSLAPTEGSGANVLTF
length: 16; size: few; J: TRBJ2-5; V: TRBV2; D: TRBD2; DNA: TGTGCCAGCAGTGAAGGGACTAGCGGGTACCAAGAGACCCAGTACTTC; CDR3: CASSEGTSGYQETQYF
length: 14; size: .; J: TRBJ2-5; V: TRBV12-3/TRBV12-4; D: .; DNA: TGTGCCAGCAGGTGGGCAGTCCACCAAGAGACCCAGTACTTC; CDR3: CASRWAVHQETQYF
length: 14; size: .; J: TRBJ1-2; V: TRBV12-3/TRBV12-4; D: TRBD1; DNA: TGTGCCAGCAGTACGACAGGGGTTGGCTATGGCTACACCTTC; CDR3: CASSTTGVGYGYTF
length: 14; size: many; J: TRBJ2-1; V: TRBV10-2; D: .; DNA: TGCGCCAGCAGCAATAGCGACTCCTACAATGAGCAGTTCTTC; CDR3: CASSNSDSYNEQFF
length: 16; size: few; J: TRBJ2-5; V: TRBV20-1; D: TRBD1; DNA: TGCAGTGCCATACCAAGGGGACAGGCGACCCAAGAGACCCAGTACTTC; CDR3: CSAIPRGQATQETQYF
length: 14; size: few; J: TRBJ2-5; V: TRBV7-9; D: .; DNA: TGTGCCAGCAGCTTGCCTTCCCCGGGGGAGACCCAGTACTTC; CDR3: CASSLPSPGETQYF
length: 16; size: .; J: TRBJ1-4; V: TRBV4-1; D: .; DNA: TGCGCCAGCAGCCAAGAACGGGGGCAGAAGGACGAAAAACGGTTTTTT; CDR3: CASSQERGQKDEKRFF